Shown below are 19 T cell receptor beta chains from a single sample sequenced in a study of cytomegalovirus exposure and HLA in healthy donors. Vbeta (60) and Jbeta (13) primers were used in the PCR. Assay used: immunoSEQ multiplex PCR; TCRdb lists only in-frame clones, some missing. Here the sample spans 70,000 to 85,000 clones, approximately 65% being singletons. Sequencing used PBMCs. The receptor source for this set is a male donor in good health and CMV-seropositive.

The chain employs TRBV28 and TRBJ1-6; 8 positions agree with TRBD1. This CDR3 contains 18 residues. With V trimmed by 4 bases and J by 4 bases, 12 bases remained unmatched. Germline loops: CDR1 MDHEN, CDR2 SYDVKM. CDR3 in amino acids: CASSSGQGGLDYNSPLHF. CDR3 nucleotides: TGTGCCAGCAGTTCCGGACAGGGCGGTCTGGATTATAATTCACCCCTCCACTTT. The full variable domain, completed using reference TRBV28 and TRBJ1-6, is DVKVTQSSRYLVKRTGEKVFLECVQDMDHENMFWYRQDPGLGLRLIYFSYDVKMKEKGDIPEGYSVSREKKERFSLILESASTNQTSMYLCASSSGQGGLDYNSPLHFGNGTRLTVT.

This sequence joins TRBV30 and TRBJ2-5, with 9 nucleotides matching TRBD2. The CDR3 length is 12 residues. V was pared by 4 bases and J by 7 bases, with 4 bases of the junction left unmatched. Germline V lookup: CDR1 GTSNPN, CDR2 SVGIG (reference sequence). The CDR3 region has the DNA TGTGCCTGGACTAGCGGGGTTGGGACCCAGTACTTC. Encoded protein: CAWTSGVGTQYF.

The CDR3 loop is CASSATESFLAKNIQYF. DNA for the CDR3: TGTGCCAGTAGTGCGACAGAGTCCTTTTTAGCCAAAAACATTCAGTACTTC. V usage is TRBV19 and J usage is TRBJ2-4; D may be TRBD1 (5 bases). CDR3 size: 17 residues. Deletions cut 5 bases from V and 0 bases from J, with 17 bases between. From germline, CDR1 is LNHDA and CDR2 SQIVND (reference sequence).

This clone appeared a few times. V and J are TRBV7-8 and TRBJ2-2; D ambiguous. This CDR3 has 12 amino acids. The ends were cut back, 2 bases at V and 5 bases at J, with 3 bases in the middle. Germline CDR1 reads SGHVS; CDR2 reads FQNEAQ. The CDR3 reads CASSLLTGELFF. CDR3 bases: TGTGCCAGCAGCTTATTAACCGGGGAGCTGTTTTTT.

The chain carries TRBV19 and TRBJ2-1; D is undetermined. Germline V lookup: CDR1 LNHDA, CDR2 SQIVND (reference sequence). CDR3 length equals 13 residues. The ends were cut back, 6 bases at V and 5 bases at J, with 11 bases in the middle. The CDR3 DNA sequence: TGTGCCAGTAGCAGATACCCCAACAATGAGCAGTTCTTC. Translating gives CASSRYPNNEQFF.

There are a few counts of this clone. The rearrangement uses TRBV7-2 and TRBJ1-4; D ambiguous. Germline CDR1 and CDR2: SGHTA and FQGNSA. The CDR3 covers 15 residues. Trimming cost V 5 bases and J 0 bases, with 10 bases left between them. CDR3 sequence: CASSPSPTTNEKLFF. The CDR3 nucleotides read TGTGCCAGCAGCCCTAGTCCGACAACTAATGAAAAACTGTTTTTT.

The chain uses TRBV20-1 and TRBJ2-7; D may be TRBD2 (5 bases). CDR1 DFQATT and CDR2 SNEGSKA come from the germline V gene (reference sequence). The CDR3 is made up of 11 amino acids. The germline V and J ends were trimmed by 7 bases and 1 base, with 8 bases remaining between them. The CDR3 bases are TGCAGTGTACCGGGATCCTACGAGCAGTACTTC. It codes for CSVPGSYEQYF.

The V call is TRBV10-1, the J call TRBJ1-2; 7 bases align to TRBD1. Germline assignment: CDR1 WNHNN and CDR2 SYGVQD (reference sequence). Germline trimming cut 9 bases from V and 4 bases from J; bases unmatched to any gene: 11. This CDR3 contains 14 residues. CDR3: CARTRQGRGYGYTF. The DNA for the CDR3 is TGCGCCAGAACCAGACAGGGAAGGGGCTATGGCTACACCTTC.

The gene calls are TRBV4-3 and TRBJ1-4; D remains unclear. The CDR3 sequence is 13 residues long. Trimming left V 0 bases short and J 8 bases short, with 7 bases between. CDR1 is LGHNA, CDR2 YSLEER, per germline. DNA of the CDR3: TGCGCCAGCAGCCAAGATGGCTCCGAAAAACTGTTTTTT. As protein: CASSQDGSEKLFF.

This rearrangement joins TRBV7-7 to TRBJ1-6; D not resolved. V was trimmed by 2 bases and J by 9 bases, leaving 8 bases between them. The CDR3 consists of 13 residues. The germline V gene has CDR1 SSHAT and CDR2 FNYEAQ (reference sequence). This chain's CDR3 is CASSLIIGSPLHF. The DNA of the CDR3 is TGTGCCAGCAGCTTAATTATCGGTTCACCCCTCCACTTT.

This clone occurred a few times. The rearrangement uses TRBV6-5 and TRBJ1-1, with D unclear. V was clipped by 5 bases and J by 3 bases, with 13 bases between them. The CDR3 has 14 residues. Germline lookup yields CDR1 MNHEY and CDR2 SVGAGI. In DNA form, the CDR3 reads TGTGCCAGCAGTGAGGTCCAAGAGGACACTGAAGCTTTCTTT. Residues: CASSEVQEDTEAFF.

This clone appeared a few times. This chain connects TRBV5-4 to TRBJ2-5, with D perhaps TRBD2 (6 bases). Trimming left V 1 base short and J 2 bases short, with 9 bases between. Germline assignment: CDR1 SGHNT and CDR2 YYREEE (reference sequence). The CDR3 is made up of 14 amino acids. The DNA for the CDR3 is TGTGCCAGCAGCTTGAAAAGCGGGCAAGAGACCCAGTACTTC. Amino acids: CASSLKSGQETQYF.

This rearrangement joins TRBV7-2 to TRBJ2-7; 7 positions agree with TRBD2. CDR1 and CDR2 from the germline V gene are SGHTA and FQGNSA. The V gene end was trimmed by 5 bases and the J gene end by 7 bases; junction bases not matched to a gene: 8. CDR3 length: 13 residues. Here the CDR3 reads CASSPGRGGEQYF. In DNA form, the CDR3 reads TGTGCCAGCAGCCCCGGACGGGGAGGGGAGCAGTACTTC.

V usage is TRBV27 and J usage is TRBJ1-1, with a possible D match to TRBD1 (5 bases). The CDR3 contains 14 residues. The V end lost 7 bases, the J end lost 4 bases, and 16 bases lay between the germline ends. Per germline, CDR1 MNHEY and CDR2 SMNVEV (reference sequence). CDR3 amino acids: CASTSAGLGTEAFF. CDR3 sequence (DNA): TGTGCCAGCACCTCGGCAGGGTTGGGCACTGAAGCTTTCTTT.

The chain couples TRBV5-4 to TRBJ1-4; TRBD1 agrees at 11 bases. With 4 bases clipped from V and 8 bases from J, the junction kept 4 bases outside the gene matches. The length of the CDR3 is 14 residues. Germline V lookup: CDR1 SGHNT, CDR2 YYREEE (reference sequence). The CDR3 is CASSRDRGDEKLFF. In nucleotides, the CDR3 is TGTGCCAGCAGCCGGGACAGGGGGGACGAAAAACTGTTTTTT.

The V call is TRBV19, the J call TRBJ2-5; 10 bases line up with TRBD1. V lost 6 bases to trimming and J lost 5 bases; unmatched junction nucleotides: 6. Germline V lookup: CDR1 LNHDA, CDR2 SQIVND (reference sequence). The CDR3 loop spans 14 amino acids. The CDR3 region is CASRKTGGVETQYF. CDR3 DNA sequence: TGTGCCAGTAGAAAGACAGGGGGCGTGGAGACCCAGTACTTC.

This clone was found once. This chain links TRBV6-6 with TRBJ2-7; 11 nucleotides match TRBD2. The CDR3 contains 15 residues. The V gene's germline CDR1 is MNHNY and CDR2 SVGAGI (reference sequence). Trimming removed 11 bases from V and 0 bases from J; junction bases left unmatched: 9. The CDR3 protein is CAPQATSGSSYEQYF. The CDR3 DNA follows: TGTGCCCCCCAAGCCACTAGCGGGAGCTCCTACGAGCAGTACTTC.

V gene TRBV27 combines with J gene TRBJ2-3, with 7 bases identical to TRBD1. This CDR3 comprises 13 residues. Germline-derived CDR1 and CDR2 are MNHEY and SMNVEV (reference sequence). Losses at the gene ends were 5 bases for V and 5 bases for J; bases not matched to a gene: 4. CDR3 region: CASSQGVVDTQYF. The DNA for the CDR3 is TGTGCCAGCAGTCAGGGGGTGGTAGATACGCAGTATTTT.

This clone was counted only a few times. This chain connects TRBV15 to TRBJ2-7, with 9 bases fitting TRBD2. From germline, CDR1 is LNHNV and CDR2 YYDKDF (reference sequence). Trimming took 1 base from V and 4 from J; bases not matched to a gene: 5. The CDR3 has 15 amino acids. The CDR3 sequence is CATSRGPSGEYEQYF. As DNA, the CDR3 is TGTGCCACCAGCAGAGGTCCTAGCGGGGAGTACGAGCAGTACTTC.